These 30 T cell receptor beta chains were sequenced from one sample in a study of blood T cells in healthy people across ages (dated by TCRdb to 2013 to 2016). Library generation was performed with 5' RACE. Reads for this sample came from an Illumina HiSeq 2500. A second PCR of about 6 to 12 cycles was run with a J-beta primer mix and a sample-barcoded 5' primer. In TCRdb, the public reads were trimmed at Q25 with fastp and aligned with MiXCR, with productive beta chains retained. When rows share a CDR3 protein, they turn into one entry using the most common DNA and genes. For this sample the table gives roughly 1.7 million distinct CDR3 sequences, of which about 31% were detected only once. Of the sample, approximately 11% is held by the ten largest clones. The sample taken for sequencing was blood. All receptors come from a young woman in good health.

The chain carries TRBV6-1 and TRBJ1-6; no definite D call. The ends were cut back, 7 bases at V and 5 bases at J, with 9 bases in the middle. CDR3 length: 13 amino acids. Germline CDR1 MNHNS, CDR2 SASEGT. This CDR3 is CASNRENNSPLHF. CDR3 DNA sequence: TGTGCCAGCAACAGAGAGAATAATTCACCCCTCCACTTT.

The CDR3: CASSTRGVFTEAFF. The CDR3 DNA reads as TGTGCCAGCTCAACCAGGGGGGTTTTCACTGAAGCTTTCTTT. The chain couples TRBV27 to TRBJ1-1, with 7 bases matching TRBD1. After removal of 8 bases from V and 4 bases from J, the junction contained 10 bases not matched to a gene. Germline loops: CDR1 MNHEY, CDR2 SMNVEV (reference sequence). The CDR3 spans 14 residues.

This clonotype has ten or more counts. V and J are TRBV20-1 and TRBJ2-5, with 7 bases identical to TRBD2. Trimming took 0 bases from V and 5 from J; bases not matched to a gene: 6. CDR3 length: 14 residues. CDR1 is DFQATT and CDR2 is SNEGSKA in the germline V gene (reference sequence). The DNA for the CDR3 is TGCAGTGCTAGAGATAGAAGGGGAGGGGAGACCCAGTACTTC. Amino acids: CSARDRRGGETQYF.

The chain joins TRBV6-1 to TRBJ2-1; a weak D match, TRBD2 (5 bases). With 1 base removed from V and 9 bases from J, the gap between germline ends came to 16 bases. CDR1 is MNHNS and CDR2 is SASEGT in the germline V gene. The CDR3 is made up of 15 amino acids. DNA of the CDR3: TGTGCCAGCAGTGAAGGAGTGGGAGTAACAAGTGAGCAGTTCTTC. Its translation: CASSEGVGVTSEQFF.

This rearrangement joins TRBV5-1 to TRBJ2-1; TRBD1 agrees at 10 bases. The germline CDR1 and CDR2 sequences are SGHRS and YFSETQ. This CDR3 spans 16 amino acids. J lost 2 bases, V lost 5 bases, and 7 bases had no gene match. This CDR3 reads CASRPPGQGTYNEQFF. CDR3 nucleotide sequence: TGCGCCAGCAGACCTCCGGGACAGGGGACCTACAATGAGCAGTTCTTC.

This clonotype was counted only a few times. V and J are TRBV25-1 and TRBJ2-1; unclear D gene. CDR3 length: 15 amino acids. The V end was cut by 2 bases, the J end by 1 base, with 9 bases between. CDR1 and CDR2 (germline): MGHDK, SYGVNS. The CDR3 sequence is CASSEGQMSYNEQFF. CDR3 coding DNA: TGTGCCAGCAGTGAAGGCCAAATGTCCTACAATGAGCAGTTCTTC.

V and J are TRBV19 and TRBJ2-5; 8 nucleotides align to TRBD2. V lost 6 bases and J lost 3; bases outside the gene matches: 9. Germline-derived CDR1 and CDR2 are LNHDA and SQIVND (reference sequence). This CDR3 has 15 amino acids. Written as DNA, the CDR3 is TGTGCCAGTAGATCGAGCGGGAGAGTGGAAGAGACCCAGTACTTC. Its translation is CASRSSGRVEETQYF.

This clonotype was recorded once. V usage is TRBV11-2 and J usage is TRBJ1-1; 10 bases agree with TRBD1. Per the germline V gene, CDR1 is SGHAT and CDR2 is FQNNGV. This CDR3 contains 15 residues. The trim removed 5 bases at V and 5 bases at J, leaving 8 bases unmatched. This CDR3 is CASSNRDRGWTEAFF. The CDR3 DNA reads TGTGCCAGCAGCAACCGGGACAGGGGTTGGACTGAAGCTTTCTTT.

This clonotype was found many times. CDR3 protein: CAAMDSYEQYF. The CDR3 DNA reads as TGTGCCGCCATGGACTCCTACGAGCAGTACTTC. V gene TRBV10-3 combines with J gene TRBJ2-7, with unresolved D. V lost 11 bases, J lost 0 bases, and 8 bases lay in between. Germline V gene lookup returns CDR1 ENHRY and CDR2 SYGVKD. The CDR3 sequence is 11 residues long.

The chain has TRBV9 and TRBJ2-5; D is ambiguous. The germline V and J ends were trimmed by 0 bases and 5 bases, with 14 bases remaining between them. Germline lookup yields CDR1 SGDLS and CDR2 YYNGEE. The CDR3 sequence is 15 residues long. This CDR3 reads CASSVDRLNGETQYF. For the CDR3, the DNA is TGTGCCAGCAGCGTAGATCGCCTTAATGGGGAGACCCAGTACTTC.

The rearrangement uses TRBV5-1 and TRBJ1-1; D gene ambiguous. With 2 bases removed from V and 1 base from J, the gap between germline ends came to 9 bases. CDR3 size: 14 residues. Looked up from germline, CDR1 is SGHRS and CDR2 is YFSETQ. The CDR3 DNA follows: TGCGCCAGCAGCTTTGGCAGGCCGAACACTGAAGCTTTCTTT. As protein: CASSFGRPNTEAFF.

The genes are TRBV6-1 and TRBJ2-6, with D tentatively TRBD1 (6 bases). Trimming removed 6 bases at V and 4 bases at J, with 22 bases between. The germline V gene encodes CDR1 MNHNS and CDR2 SASEGT. This CDR3 is 18 amino acids long. CDR3 bases: TGTGCCAGCAGCCGGGACACCGGAGCGTCTTACGGGGCCAACGTCCTGACTTTC. This gives the protein CASSRDTGASYGANVLTF.

The CDR3 region has the DNA TGTGCCACCAGCAGAGACCCGCGGAGGGCCCAGTACAATGAGCAGTTCTTC. Amino acid sequence: CATSRDPRRAQYNEQFF. The genes are TRBV15 and TRBJ2-1; D possibly corresponds to TRBD2 (6 bases). Per germline, CDR1 LNHNV and CDR2 YYDKDF (reference sequence). The CDR3 consists of 17 residues. The ends were cut back, 0 bases at V and 4 bases at J, with 16 bases in the middle.

This clonotype was counted a few times. J is TRBJ2-7 and V is TRBV27, with TRBD1 as a possible D gene (5 bases). Germline-derived CDR1 and CDR2 are MNHEY and SMNVEV (reference sequence). The CDR3 has 17 residues. Deletions cut 3 bases from V and 3 bases from J, with 21 bases between. The CDR3 DNA follows: TGTGCCAGCAGTTTTCAACCGGTCGACAGCCTCCTCTACGAGCAGTACTTC. Translated, it gives CASSFQPVDSLLYEQYF.

This chain connects TRBV20-1 to TRBJ2-7, with 12 nucleotides matching TRBD1. This CDR3 is 15 amino acids long. CDR1 and CDR2 from the germline V gene are DFQATT and SNEGSKA (reference sequence). V lost 6 bases, J lost 6 bases, and 12 bases stayed unmatched. This CDR3 is CSASGTGGLLSEQYF. The CDR3 DNA reads TGCAGTGCGTCCGGGACAGGGGGCCTCCTGAGCGAGCAGTACTTC.

In nucleotides, the CDR3 is TGTGCCAGCAGCCCAGGGGCGGGGGGGCTTAAAGACACCGGGGAGCTGTTTTTT. Protein: CASSPGAGGLKDTGELFF. V usage is TRBV6-2 or TRBV6-3 and J usage is TRBJ2-2; 9 nucleotides match TRBD2. In germline, CDR1 is MNHEY, CDR2 SVGEGT. The CDR3 covers 18 residues. V trimming: 6 bases; J trimming: 3 bases; junction bases outside the gene matches: 14.

The J gene is TRBJ1-4, the V gene TRBV6-6; a possible D gene is TRBD1 (5 bases). V lost 11 bases to trimming and J lost 5 bases, with 15 bases between them. Germline loops: CDR1 MNHNY, CDR2 SVGAGI (reference sequence). The CDR3 loop spans 13 amino acids. The CDR3 region is CAGGGKGNEKLFF. The CDR3 DNA reads TGTGCCGGGGGGGGAAAGGGGAATGAAAAACTGTTTTTT.

This clonotype was counted a few times. The chain joins TRBV7-3 to TRBJ2-1; D not resolved. Germline CDR1 SGHTA, CDR2 FQGTGA. The length of the CDR3 is 13 residues. Trimming left V 1 base short and J 8 bases short, with 9 bases between. As DNA, the CDR3 is TGTGCCAGCAGCTTAAAGGACGGCCATGAGCAGTTCTTC. Its translation is CASSLKDGHEQFF.

J is TRBJ1-2 and V is TRBV9; 11 bases agree with TRBD1. Trimming took 4 bases from V and 2 from J; bases not matched to a gene: 4. This CDR3 contains 15 residues. CDR1 and CDR2 from the germline V gene are SGDLS and YYNGEE. CDR3 sequence: CASSRGQGVNYGYTF. As DNA, the CDR3 is TGTGCCAGCAGCCGGGGACAGGGGGTCAACTATGGCTACACCTTC.

The chain combines TRBV15 with TRBJ2-7, with a tentative D call TRBD1 (5 bases). From germline, CDR1 is LNHNV and CDR2 YYDKDF (reference sequence). CDR3 size: 13 residues. Trimming stripped 6 bases from V and 6 bases from J, with 15 bases between. This CDR3 is CATSWGGAVEQYF. DNA for the CDR3: TGTGCCACCAGTTGGGGCGGCGCGGTCGAGCAGTACTTC.

This CDR3 is CASSRTLLTLTYNEQFF. CDR3 nucleotide sequence: TGCGCCAGCAGCCGAACCCTACTCACTTTGACCTACAATGAGCAGTTCTTC. The chain couples TRBV5-1 to TRBJ2-1, with D uncertain. The CDR3 has 17 residues. Germline assignment: CDR1 SGHRS and CDR2 YFSETQ. The germline V and J ends were trimmed by 4 bases and 2 bases, with 19 bases remaining between them.

The chain has TRBV12-3 or TRBV12-4 and TRBJ2-1; 7 nucleotides align to TRBD1. CDR3 length: 15 residues. With 7 bases clipped from V and 4 bases from J, the junction kept 10 bases outside the gene matches. CDR3 protein: CASTLWMDRYNEQFF. In DNA form, the CDR3 reads TGTGCCAGCACTCTCTGGATGGACAGGTACAATGAGCAGTTCTTC.

This clonotype has a handful of counts. V is TRBV20-1 and J is TRBJ2-7, with 11 bases that match TRBD2. The V and J ends lost 0 bases and 2 bases, in that order; junction bases with no gene match: 6. The CDR3 has 16 residues. The V gene's germline CDR1 is DFQATT and CDR2 SNEGSKA (reference sequence). This chain's CDR3 is CSARDVLAGATYEQYF. Written as DNA, the CDR3 is TGCAGTGCTAGAGACGTACTAGCGGGAGCGACCTACGAGCAGTACTTC.

The V call is TRBV12-3 or TRBV12-4, the J call TRBJ2-2; D perhaps matches TRBD2 (6 bases). With 6 bases removed from V and 1 base from J, the gap between germline ends came to 9 bases. The length of the CDR3 is 14 residues. This CDR3 reads CASRDSGNTGELFF. DNA for the CDR3: TGTGCCAGCAGGGATAGCGGGAACACCGGGGAGCTGTTTTTT.

The chain links TRBV7-8 to TRBJ2-1, with D perhaps matching TRBD1 (5 bases). Between the trimmed V and J ends, which lost 1 base and 6 bases, there was a span of 10 bases. The CDR3 extends over 14 amino acids. Germline V CDR1 and CDR2: SGHVS, FQNEAQ. The CDR3 reads CASSLGGPPNEQFF. CDR3 in DNA: TGTGCCAGCAGCTTAGGGGGCCCTCCCAATGAGCAGTTCTTC.

This clonotype has a count of ten or more. V is TRBV5-1 and J is TRBJ2-7, with 8 nucleotides matching TRBD1. V lost 4 bases, J lost 6 bases, and 9 bases stayed unmatched. Germline lookup yields CDR1 SGHRS and CDR2 YFSETQ. The CDR3 covers 14 residues. CDR3 nucleotides: TGCGCCAGCAGCCTAGGACAGGGACTTGGCGAGCAGTACTTC. Protein: CASSLGQGLGEQYF.

This clonotype was counted many times. V is TRBV5-1 and J is TRBJ2-7; D is unclear. In germline, CDR1 is SGHRS, CDR2 YFSETQ. Trimming removed 1 base from V and 0 bases from J, with 5 bases in between. This CDR3 contains 13 residues. The CDR3 reads CASSLFDSYEQYF. The CDR3 DNA sequence: TGCGCCAGCAGCTTGTTTGACTCCTACGAGCAGTACTTC. Using reference TRBV5-1 and TRBJ2-7 for the parts outside the CDR3, the full variable domain is KAGVTQTPRYLIKTRGQQVTLSCSPISGHRSVSWYQQTPGQGLQFLFEYFSETQRNKGNFPGRFSGRQFSNSRSEMNVSTLELGDSALYLCASSLFDSYEQYFGPGTRLTVT.

This clonotype was found many times. V is TRBV29-1 and J is TRBJ2-5, with 12 bases matching TRBD2. The CDR3 is 15 amino acids. Per germline, CDR1 SQVTM and CDR2 ANQGSEA. The CDR3 DNA is TGCAGTATTGTAAAAGGACTAGCGGGAACAGAGACCCAGTACTTC. It codes for CSIVKGLAGTETQYF.

The V and J genes are TRBV4-1 and TRBJ2-3, with TRBD1 matching 9 bases. Germline V gene lookup returns CDR1 MGHRA and CDR2 YSYEKL. CDR3 length: 18 amino acids. V lost 1 base to trimming and J lost 2 bases; unmatched junction nucleotides: 10. The CDR3 bases are TGCGCCAGCAGCCAAGGGGGCCTCCGGGACAGGGTCACAGATACGCAGTATTTT. It encodes CASSQGGLRDRVTDTQYF.

This clonotype was detected only a few times. The chain joins TRBV11-2 to TRBJ2-1, with D unclear. CDR1 is SGHAT and CDR2 is FQNNGV in the germline V gene. V lost 4 bases, J lost 6 bases, and 7 bases lay in between. The length of the CDR3 is 12 residues. The CDR3 reads CASSSTLNEQFF. In DNA form, the CDR3 reads TGTGCCAGCAGCTCGACCCTCAATGAGCAGTTCTTC.